These 29 T cell receptor beta chains came from one sample sequenced in a study of shared clonotypes between healthy human individuals (dated by TCRdb to 2018 to 2020). Libraries were prepared through the immunoSEQ multiplex PCR assay. The immuneACCESS repertoire file appears here via TCRdb, limited to in-frame rearrangements. These files lack a portion of the clones; in checked studies, under half of the deficit traces to unresolved V genes, and the cause of the others is not known. This sample lists around 500,000 clones; about 78% were detected once. Clones ranked in the top ten supply around 12% of the sample. Sequenced sample: PBMCs. All receptors come from a woman aged 40 to 49 in good health. Some clones in this sample may be carry-over from other donors' samples.

The rearrangement joins TRBV28 to TRBJ2-7; 7 nucleotides agree with TRBD2. Germline V lookup: CDR1 MDHEN, CDR2 SYDVKM. The trim removed 5 bases at V and 4 bases at J, leaving 11 bases unmatched. The CDR3 is made up of 15 amino acids. The CDR3 loop is CASSPTVAGRYEQYF. CDR3 nucleotide sequence: TGTGCCAGCAGTCCGACGGTTGCCGGGAGGTACGAGCAGTACTTC.

CDR3 protein: CASSLREPRETQYF. The DNA of the CDR3 is TGCGCCAGCAGCTTACGGGAACCAAGGGAGACCCAGTACTTC. The chain combines TRBV5-1 with TRBJ2-5, with D possibly TRBD2 on 5 matching bases. The CDR3 is 14 amino acids. Germline CDR1 and CDR2: SGHRS and YFSETQ. Trimming removed 2 bases at V and 5 bases at J, with 13 bases between.

As for this clone: The same CDR3 can be traced to other DNA sequences in this sample. The chain has TRBV18 and TRBJ1-1; possibly TRBD1 for D (6 bases). CDR1 and CDR2 (germline): KGHSH, LQKENI. This CDR3 is built from 14 residues. The ends were cut back, 1 base at V and 4 bases at J, with 10 bases in the middle. CDR3 protein: CASSPLGGRTEAFF. CDR3 nucleotide sequence: TGTGCCAGCTCACCACTTGGGGGGCGCACTGAAGCTTTCTTT.

V and J are TRBV27 and TRBJ1-5, with 8 nucleotides matching TRBD1. Germline-derived CDR1 and CDR2 are MNHEY and SMNVEV (reference sequence). The V gene end was trimmed by 2 bases and the J gene end by 6 bases; junction bases not matched to a gene: 3. The length of the CDR3 is 14 residues. This chain's CDR3 is CASSLQDRGQPQHF. For the CDR3, the DNA is TGTGCCAGCAGTTTACAAGACAGGGGTCAGCCCCAGCATTTT.

This clone was observed many times. This sequence joins TRBV4-3 and TRBJ2-7, with TRBD1 matching 9 bases. CDR1 and CDR2 (germline): LGHNA, YSLEER. The CDR3 contains 15 residues. V was pared by 2 bases and J by 5 bases, with 7 bases of the junction left unmatched. CDR3 bases: TGCGCCAGCAGCCAAACTAGGGACAGGGCCCACGAGCAGTACTTC. This translates into CASSQTRDRAHEQYF.

The CDR3 DNA follows: TGTGCCAGCAGTGTTAGGAACACTGAAGCTTTCTTT. Translating it yields CASSVRNTEAFF. The chain joins TRBV6-1 to TRBJ1-1; unclear D gene. Germline V gene lookup returns CDR1 MNHNS and CDR2 SASEGT. Trimming took off 4 bases at V and 1 base at J, with 4 bases between the two ends. The CDR3 totals 12 residues.

This clone has a single count. This rearrangement joins TRBV7-2 to TRBJ2-1; no firm D call. This CDR3 region has 15 residues. Germline V gene sequence: CDR1 SGHTA, CDR2 FQGNSA. Trimming shortened V by 2 bases and J by 1 base, and 9 bases separated the two germline ends. The CDR3 bases are TGTGCCAGCAGCTTATCTAGGGTATCCTACAATGAGCAGTTCTTC. Protein: CASSLSRVSYNEQFF.

This rearrangement joins TRBV30 to TRBJ2-5; D gene unclear. V gave up 3 bases and J gave up 7 bases, with 18 bases separating them. Germline lookup yields CDR1 GTSNPN and CDR2 SVGIG (reference sequence). The CDR3 has 14 residues. CDR3 in DNA: TGTGCCTGGAGCCCGGATCACCAAGAAGGGACCCAGTACTTC. This gives the protein CAWSPDHQEGTQYF.

The chain carries TRBV7-3 and TRBJ2-3; unclear D gene. The ends were cut back, 1 base at V and 5 bases at J, with 19 bases in the middle. Germline loops: CDR1 SGHTA, CDR2 FQGTGA. The CDR3 consists of 17 residues. As DNA, the CDR3 is TGTGCCAGCAGCTTAAAGGTCCGGAAGCTTGCTGGAGATACGCAGTATTTT. This encodes CASSLKVRKLAGDTQYF.

The CDR3 DNA sequence: TGTGCCAGCTCACCATCGACAGGGAATAATCAGCCCCAGCATTTT. Amino acid sequence: CASSPSTGNNQPQHF. The gene calls are TRBV18 and TRBJ1-5, with TRBD1 matching 7 bases. Trimming at V came to 2 bases and at J to 4 bases, leaving 5 bases not matched to a gene. The CDR3 runs to 15 residues. Per the germline V gene, CDR1 is KGHSH and CDR2 is LQKENI.

This clone appeared once. The CDR3 DNA sequence: TGTGCCAGCAGCTACTTCACGACGGATGAGCAGTTCTTC. Protein product: CASSYFTTDEQFF. The rearrangement links TRBV5-5 to TRBJ2-1; unclear D gene. The CDR3 totals 13 residues. The germline V and J ends were trimmed by 3 bases and 8 bases, with 12 bases remaining between them. In germline, CDR1 is SGHKS, CDR2 YYEKEE (reference sequence).

Points on this clone: This may arise from a read error, as a much more abundant clone is one base away. The chain carries TRBV7-6 and TRBJ2-2; 9 positions agree with TRBD2. V was pared by 1 base and J by 1 base, with 1 base of the junction left unmatched. Germline assignment: CDR1 SGHVS and CDR2 FNYEAQ. The CDR3 is made up of 16 amino acids. The CDR3 bases are TGTGCCAGCAGCTTAGAACTAGCGGGGAACACCGGGGAGCTGTTTTTT. This encodes CASSLELAGNTGELFF.

This clone has only a few counts. V is TRBV18 and J is TRBJ1-3; D is possibly TRBD1 (6 bases). Germline V CDR1 and CDR2: KGHSH, LQKENI. The CDR3 is 15 amino acids. The germline V and J ends were trimmed by 0 bases and 3 bases, with 9 bases remaining between them. The CDR3 nucleotides are TGTGCCAGCTCACCACCCGGGACAAATGGAAACACCATATATTTT. Residues: CASSPPGTNGNTIYF.

This clone was counted a few times. The chain's CDR3 is CASRDRARPNEKLFF. The DNA of the CDR3 is TGTGCCAGCAGGGACAGGGCTCGGCCTAATGAAAAACTGTTTTTT. The gene calls are TRBV2 and TRBJ1-4, with 8 bases identical to TRBD1. In germline, CDR1 is SNHLY, CDR2 FYNNEI. The CDR3 contains 15 residues. Trimming cost V 6 bases and J 3 bases; bases outside gene matches: 6.

This clone was detected once. The chain couples TRBV6-1 to TRBJ1-5; unclear D gene. CDR1 is MNHNS, CDR2 SASEGT, per germline. Trimming shortened V by 4 bases and J by 0 bases, and 7 bases separated the two germline ends. CDR3 length: 14 amino acids. CDR3 nucleotide sequence: TGTGCCAGCAGTGCCCAAGATAGCAATCAGCCCCAGCATTTT. Its protein product is CASSAQDSNQPQHF.

This clone was counted a few times. The rearrangement joins TRBV27 to TRBJ2-1, with 13 positions matching TRBD2. CDR1 is MNHEY, CDR2 SMNVEV, per germline (reference sequence). The CDR3 contains 16 residues. The V gene end was trimmed by 5 bases and the J gene end by 9 bases; junction bases not matched to a gene: 10. The CDR3 DNA sequence: TGTGCCAGCAGTGAGGCCGGGACTAGCGGGGTGGGTGAGCAGTTCTTC. Amino acids: CASSEAGTSGVGEQFF.

V usage is TRBV6-1 and J usage is TRBJ2-7, with D possibly being TRBD1 (6 bases). Germline CDR1 is MNHNS and CDR2 is SASEGT. This CDR3 spans 15 amino acids. Trimming removed 2 bases from V and 2 bases from J, with 13 bases in between. CDR3 nucleotides: TGTGCCAGCAGTGAACGCGAAGGGACAACCTACGAGCAGTACTTC. This codes for CASSEREGTTYEQYF.

The chain has TRBV19 and TRBJ2-7; no reliable D call. Trimming shortened V by 5 bases and J by 1 base, and 3 bases separated the two germline ends. Germline CDR1 LNHDA, CDR2 SQIVND (reference sequence). The CDR3 consists of 11 residues. The CDR3 loop is CASSSSYEQYF. The CDR3 DNA sequence: TGTGCCAGTAGTTCGTCCTACGAGCAGTACTTC.

This chain uses TRBV7-9 with TRBJ2-7; D is undetermined. Germline lookup yields CDR1 SEHNR and CDR2 FQNEAQ (reference sequence). The length of the CDR3 is 12 residues. V dropped 3 bases and J dropped 6 bases, with 9 bases sitting between them. The CDR3, as DNA: TGTGCCAGCAGCTTTTTAGGATCCGAGCAGTACTTC. Translated: CASSFLGSEQYF.

The chain is built from TRBV19 and TRBJ2-4, with D unclear. There are 13 residues in the CDR3. V lost 5 bases to trimming and J lost 3 bases, with 8 bases between them. Germline CDR1 LNHDA, CDR2 SQIVND (reference sequence). The CDR3 loop is CASSDWDKNIQYF. The CDR3 DNA follows: TGTGCCAGTAGTGATTGGGACAAAAACATTCAGTACTTC.

This clone is a singleton in its sample. The sample contains more than one DNA sequence encoding this CDR3. The chain employs TRBV5-1 and TRBJ2-1; 12 bases map to TRBD1. In germline, CDR1 is SGHRS, CDR2 YFSETQ. The CDR3 is 15 amino acids. The ends lost 4 bases at V and 4 bases at J; junction bases unmatched: 3. DNA of the CDR3: TGCGCCAGCAGCCCGGGACAGGGGGCGTACAATGAGCAGTTCTTC. It yields the protein CASSPGQGAYNEQFF. The entire variable domain, with the rest obtained from reference TRBV5-1 and TRBJ2-1, is as follows: KAGVTQTPRYLIKTRGQQVTLSCSPISGHRSVSWYQQTPGQGLQFLFEYFSETQRNKGNFPGRFSGRQFSNSRSEMNVSTLELGDSALYLCASSPGQGAYNEQFFGPGTRLTVL.

The chain recombines TRBV5-1 with TRBJ2-7; D is undetermined. CDR1 and CDR2 (germline): SGHRS, YFSETQ. Trimming cost V 4 bases and J 3 bases, with 14 bases left between them. The CDR3 is 14 residues long. DNA of the CDR3: TGCGCCAGCAGCCCCCTTTGGTCTTACTACGAGCAGTACTTC. This codes for CASSPLWSYYEQYF.

Remarks on this clone: This sample includes further DNA sequences coding for the same CDR3. The J gene is TRBJ1-5, the V gene TRBV6-1; no clear D gene. The germline CDR1 and CDR2 sequences are MNHNS and SASEGT. Trimming removed 6 bases at V and 0 bases at J, with 6 bases between. The CDR3 sequence is 13 residues long. Here the CDR3 reads CASSYNSNQPQHF. CDR3 DNA sequence: TGTGCCAGCAGCTACAATAGCAATCAGCCCCAGCATTTT.

This clone appeared many times. The CDR3 DNA follows: TGTGCCAGCAGCTTAAACCCAGGCAGGGACACCGGGGAGCTGTTTTTT. This gives the protein CASSLNPGRDTGELFF. This sequence joins TRBV11-2 and TRBJ2-2, with D perhaps TRBD1 (5 bases). The V gene lost 2 bases and the J gene lost 3 bases, with 13 bases spanning the gap. The CDR3 loop spans 16 amino acids. Germline CDR1 and CDR2: SGHAT and FQNNGV.

The chain recombines TRBV28 with TRBJ2-7; tentatively, D is TRBD1 (5 bases). Germline V gene lookup returns CDR1 MDHEN and CDR2 SYDVKM. V was trimmed by 6 bases and J by 7 bases, leaving 34 bases between them. The CDR3 extends over 19 amino acids. CDR3 residues: CASSPVGQTQGSQAGEQYF. The CDR3 DNA reads TGTGCCAGCAGCCCCGTGGGGCAGACTCAGGGATCCCAGGCCGGGGAGCAGTACTTC. Full variable domain (outside the CDR3, taken from reference TRBV28 and TRBJ2-7): DVKVTQSSRYLVKRTGEKVFLECVQDMDHENMFWYRQDPGLGLRLIYFSYDVKMKEKGDIPEGYSVSREKKERFSLILESASTNQTSMYLCASSPVGQTQGSQAGEQYFGPGTRLTVT.

The chain employs TRBV30 and TRBJ1-6; D ambiguous. Trimming took 1 base from V and 7 from J, leaving 5 bases between them. The CDR3 spans 12 residues. Germline loops: CDR1 GTSNPN, CDR2 SVGIG (reference sequence). For the CDR3, the DNA is TGTGCCTGGAGTGCGCTCAATTCACCCCTCCACTTT. This sequence encodes CAWSALNSPLHF. Variable domain in full (rest from reference TRBV30 and TRBJ1-6): SQTIHQWPATLVQPVGSPLSLECTVEGTSNPNLYWYRQAAGRGLQLLFYSVGIGQISSEVPQNLSASRPQDRQFILSSKKLLLSDSGFYLCAWSALNSPLHFGNGTRLTVT.

V usage is TRBV15 and J usage is TRBJ2-3; TRBD1 is a possible D gene (6 bases). Trimming cost V 5 bases and J 5 bases, with 14 bases left between them. The CDR3 extends over 14 amino acids. Looked up from germline, CDR1 is LNHNV and CDR2 is YYDKDF (reference sequence). The CDR3 here is CATSVGGAVDTQYF. CDR3 in DNA: TGTGCCACCAGCGTAGGGGGAGCGGTAGATACGCAGTATTTT.

With regard to this clone: Other DNA sequences within the sample encode an identical CDR3. The V call is TRBV7-9, the J call TRBJ2-7; 11 bases match TRBD2. The CDR3 sequence is 16 residues long. The ends lost 1 base at V and 0 bases at J; junction bases unmatched: 2. CDR1 is SEHNR, CDR2 FQNEAQ, per germline (reference sequence). The CDR3 nucleotides read TGTGCCAGCAGCTTAGGTACTAGCGGGAGCTCCTACGAGCAGTACTTC. It encodes CASSLGTSGSSYEQYF.

J is TRBJ2-7 and V is TRBV6-1, with D perhaps TRBD1 (6 bases). V lost 9 bases to trimming and J lost 4 bases, with 16 bases between them. This CDR3 is 13 amino acids long. Germline assignment: CDR1 MNHNS and CDR2 SASEGT. The CDR3 reads CASFIGQGYEQYF. For the CDR3, the DNA is TGTGCCAGTTTTATTGGGCAGGGGTACGAGCAGTACTTC.